The 2 T cell receptor beta chains in this list originate from one sample, sequenced in a study of cytomegalovirus exposure and HLA in healthy donors. PCR amplification relied on 60 Vbeta primers (plus 13 Jbeta primers). Only in-frame clones appear in the TCRdb table, and some are missing; sequencing was by immunoSEQ multiplex PCR. The sample lists about 130,000 clones; 60% to 75% were seen once. Sequencing was carried out using PBMCs. Receptor source: a man under 40 in good health and CMV-seronegative.

V usage is TRBV6-6 and J usage is TRBJ1-5; 9 bases match TRBD1. There are 15 residues in the CDR3. V lost 0 bases to trimming and J lost 7 bases; unmatched junction nucleotides: 4. CDR1 is MNHNY, CDR2 SVGAGI, per germline (reference sequence). In DNA form, the CDR3 reads TGTGCCAGCAGTTACTCGGGACAGGGTAAACAGCCCCAGCATTTT. It is translated as CASSYSGQGKQPQHF.

The CDR3 loop is CASSRDSLDEQFF. Written as DNA, the CDR3 is TGTGCCAGCAGCCGGGACTCGCTCGATGAGCAGTTCTTC. The rearrangement links TRBV6-1 to TRBJ2-1; possibly TRBD2 for D (6 bases). Germline values: CDR1 MNHNS, CDR2 SASEGT. The V end was cut by 6 bases, the J end by 8 bases, with 14 bases between. This CDR3 spans 13 amino acids.